One sample yielded the 5 T cell receptor beta chains listed below, sequenced in a study of blood T cell repertoires in COVID-19. The table came from immunoSEQ multiplex PCR; TCRdb's copy has only in-frame clones and leaves some out. The table includes about 150,000 clones, roughly 84% detected once. Sequencing used PBMCs or T cells enriched from blood (not recorded which). Receptors originate from a woman between 45 and 60 years old who had been exposed to COVID-19.

The V call is TRBV4-1, the J call TRBJ1-1, with 9 bases fitting TRBD1. Germline CDR1 reads MGHRA; CDR2 reads YSYEKL. After removal of 1 base from V and 0 bases from J, the junction contained 12 bases not matched to a gene. CDR3 length: 19 residues. Here the CDR3 DNA reads TGCGCCAGCAGCCAAGTGGTGTCGAGACAGGGGGGAGTGAACACTGAAGCTTTCTTT. Translating gives CASSQVVSRQGGVNTEAFF.

Only one count was recorded for this clone. The chain has TRBV4-1 and TRBJ2-2; 7 bases are shared with TRBD1. The length of the CDR3 is 17 residues. After removal of 1 base from V and 3 bases from J, the junction contained 8 bases not matched to a gene. Looked up from germline, CDR1 is MGHRA and CDR2 is YSYEKL. In DNA form, the CDR3 reads TGCGCCAGCAGCCAAGGGACAGGTCTTCAGGACACCGGGGAGCTGTTTTTT. Its translation is CASSQGTGLQDTGELFF.

This chain connects TRBV29-1 to TRBJ2-1, with D possibly matching TRBD1 (7 bases). Per germline, CDR1 SQVTM and CDR2 ANQGSEA. With 8 bases removed from V and 2 bases from J, the gap between germline ends came to 19 bases. The CDR3 length is 15 residues. The CDR3 region is CSSQGGRRTYNEQFF. Written as DNA, the CDR3 is TGCAGCTCCCAGGGGGGAAGGCGGACCTACAATGAGCAGTTCTTC.

CDR3 nucleotides: TGTGCCAGCAGCTTAGATCCAGGGGGGTTCAATGAGCAGTTCTTC. This translates into CASSLDPGGFNEQFF. The rearrangement links TRBV11-1 to TRBJ2-1; D perhaps matches TRBD1 (7 bases). CDR1 is SGHAT and CDR2 is FQDESV in the germline V gene (reference sequence). V shed 1 base and J shed 6 bases, with 13 bases lying between them. The CDR3 is 15 amino acids.

For this clone: A junction end diverges from the germline sequence, so it may reflect a read error. The rearrangement joins TRBV7-8 to TRBJ2-1; the match to TRBD2 covers 9 bases. The CDR3 runs to 12 residues. CDR1 is SGHVS, CDR2 FQNEAQ, per germline. DNA for the CDR3: TGTGCCAGCAGCCTTGCGAGCGGGAGGAATATCTTC. Its translation is CASSLASGRNIF.